This T cell receptor (beta chain) derives from a study of shared clonotypes between healthy human individuals. None of the donors, who were healthy HIV-negative adults, had recently had acute infections or vaccinations. CD8 memory cells included CD45RO+ cells plus CCR7-negative CD45RA+ TemRA cells. For this clone: What it binds is unknown.

Repertoires were generated with immunoSEQ multiplex PCR, while TCRdb's copy carries only in-frame clones and drops some. Here the sample spans some 690,000 clones, 90% being singletons. Findings of the study overall: Around 5.4% of naive CD4 clonotypes were common to a handful of donors.

The sample comprised memory CD8+ T cells from PBMCs. Subset: CD45RO+ cells pooled with CCR7-negative TemRA cells. This receptor was taken from a man between 18 and 35 years old in good health. Some clones in this sample may be carry-over from other donors' samples.

The CDR3 coding sequence is TGTGCCAGCAGCTTAGGGGGTTGGGCTAGCACAGATACGCAGTATTTT. This translates into CASSLGGWASTDTQYF. The chain combines TRBV7-2 with TRBJ2-3; D uncertain. Looked up from germline, CDR1 is SGHTA and CDR2 is FQGNSA. The CDR3 totals 16 residues. Trimming cost V 1 base and J 0 bases, with 11 bases left between them. Using reference TRBV7-2 and TRBJ2-3 for the parts outside the CDR3, the full variable domain is GAGVSQSPSNKVTEKGKDVELRCDPISGHTALYWYRQSLGQGLEFLIYFQGNSAPDKSGLPSDRFSAERTGGSVSTLTIQRTQQEDSAVYLCASSLGGWASTDTQYFGPGTRLTVL.